The rows below give T cell receptor beta chains drawn from one sample of a study of cytomegalovirus exposure and HLA in healthy donors. The data were produced by immunoSEQ multiplex PCR, yet TCRdb's version contains in-frame clones alone and is incomplete. This sample yields fewer than 200,000 clones, of which 70% to 85% are seen a single time; about 2% belongs to the top ten. The material sequenced was PBMCs. The source of these receptors is a man aged 35 to 55 in good health and CMV-seronegative. Both conserved end residues are part of each CDR3. D genes are given only for firm matches. Only part of the rows carry a size: once, few, many, or a class if the clone is expanded.

j_call v_call cdr3_length clone_size d_call cdr3_aa cdr3_nt
TRBJ2-3 TRBV5-4 14 . . CASSLSGARDTQYF TGTGCCAGCAGCTTGTCTGGGGCCAGAGATACGCAGTATTTT
TRBJ2-7 TRBV27 15 . TRBD1 CASSPLPGQGGEQYF TGTGCCAGCAGTCCTCTCCCGGGACAGGGAGGCGAGCAGTACTTC
TRBJ1-5 TRBV6-5 14 . . CASSRTDSNQPQHF TGTGCCAGCAGTAGGACAGATAGCAATCAGCCCCAGCATTTT
TRBJ2-2 TRBV7-2 12 . . CASSSNTGELFF TGTGCCAGCAGCTCTAACACCGGGGAGCTGTTTTTT
TRBJ2-3 TRBV5-4 15 once . CASSRVSRGTDTQYF TGTGCCAGCAGCCGCGTCAGTAGAGGGACAGATACGCAGTATTTT
TRBJ1-5 TRBV27 13 . . CASSEGGNQPQHF TGTGCCAGCAGTGAGGGGGGGAATCAGCCCCAGCATTTT
TRBJ2-3 TRBV4-1 16 once TRBD1 CASSQGDRASTDTQYF TGCGCCAGCAGCCAAGGAGACAGGGCTAGCACAGATACGCAGTATTTT
TRBJ1-5 TRBV10-3 14 . TRBD1 CAISDGQDNQPQHF TGTGCCATCAGTGACGGACAGGATAATCAGCCCCAGCATTTT
TRBJ2-1 TRBV28 11 . . CASTDRGSMVF TGTGCCAGCACCGACCGTGGGAGTATGGTCTTC
TRBJ2-7 TRBV9 15 . . CASSVGLAKDYEQYF TGTGCCAGCAGCGTAGGACTCGCTAAGGACTACGAGCAGTACTTC
TRBJ2-7 TRBV6-5 16 . . CASSYSMSGSFYEQYF TGTGCCAGCAGTTACTCGATGAGCGGCTCTTTCTACGAGCAGTACTTC
TRBJ2-3 TRBV6-4 15 . TRBD1 CASSDRTGGADTQYF TGTGCCAGCAGTGATCGGACAGGGGGAGCAGATACGCAGTATTTT
TRBJ2-7 TRBV28 12 . . CASSLRTYEQYF TGTGCCAGCAGTTTAAGGACTTACGAGCAGTACTTC
TRBJ2-7 TRBV4-1 16 once TRBD2 CASSQEKVSGNYEQYF TGCGCCAGCAGCCAAGAGAAGGTTAGCGGGAACTACGAGCAGTACTTC
TRBJ2-7 TRBV19 13 . . CASSPSGGPGMDF TGTGCCAGTAGTCCCTCGGGTGGTCCCGGGATGGACTTC
TRBJ2-3 TRBV5-6 16 . . CASSSVRVRSTDTQYF TGTGCCAGCAGCAGCGTGCGGGTCCGAAGCACAGATACGCAGTATTTT
TRBJ1-3 TRBV7-8 18 . . CASSGRQVGPYSGNTIYF TGTGCCAGCAGCGGCCGACAGGTCGGACCGTACTCTGGAAACACCATATATTTT
TRBJ2-5 TRBV7-9 16 . TRBD2 CSSSSTTSGRAETQYF TGTTCCAGCAGCTCGACTACTAGCGGTCGGGCGGAGACCCAGTACTTC
TRBJ1-1 TRBV6-6 14 . TRBD1 CASSYFSGQGSSFF TGTGCCAGCAGTTACTTTTCGGGACAGGGGTCGTCTTTCTTT
TRBJ1-5 TRBV7-2 17 . . CASSLGGLGSLYQPQHF TGTGCCAGCAGCTTAGGTGGGCTGGGCAGCCTTTATCAGCCCCAGCATTTT